The 3 T cell receptor beta chains in this list originate from one sample, sequenced in a study of CD8 T cells in ankylosing spondylitis. Study-wide results and caveats: Among TCR beta sequences, a motif of eight highly homologous variants appeared characteristic of ankylosing spondylitis blood.

These receptors are not linked to any known antigen. TCRdb reanalysed the 5' RACE reads using MiXCR and keeps one entry per CDR3 protein. This repertoire shows 700,000 to 1,000,000 distinct CDR3 sequences, over 9.5% found once; its top ten account for about 0.49%. Material for sequencing was blood, either unsorted or a sorted T cell fraction (not recorded which). These receptors were obtained from a male donor with ankylosing spondylitis.

This clonotype was counted many times. The V and J genes are TRBV10-3 and TRBJ1-3, with D possibly matching TRBD1 (6 bases). The V and J ends lost 10 bases and 1 base respectively, with 14 bases between them. The CDR3 totals 14 residues. Germline V gene data show CDR1 as ENHRY and CDR2 as SYGVKD. The CDR3: CATHRESSGNTIYF. For the CDR3, the DNA is TGTGCCACTCACAGGGAGAGTTCTGGAAACACCATATATTTT.

This clonotype was observed a handful of times. The chain has TRBV15 and TRBJ2-7, with 10 nucleotides matching TRBD2. The CDR3 is 14 residues long. The trim removed 5 bases at V and 2 bases at J, leaving 3 bases unmatched. From germline, CDR1 is LNHNV and CDR2 YYDKDF (reference sequence). The CDR3 DNA sequence: TGTGCCACCAGCCGAGCGGGAGGGCCCTACGAGCAGTACTTC. This codes for CATSRAGGPYEQYF. Complete variable domain (other parts from reference TRBV15 and TRBJ2-7): DAMVIQNPRYQVTQFGKPVTLSCSQTLNHNVMYWYQQKSSQAPKLLFHYYDKDFNNEADTPDNFQSRRPNTSFCFLDIRSPGLGDTAMYLCATSRAGGPYEQYFGPGTRLTVT.

This clonotype occurred many times. The rearrangement joins TRBV12-3 or TRBV12-4 to TRBJ2-1; possibly TRBD2 for D (6 bases). V dropped 2 bases and J dropped 7 bases, with 12 bases sitting between them. The CDR3 consists of 14 residues. CDR3: CASSLWSAGNEQFF. DNA for the CDR3: TGTGCCAGCAGTTTATGGTCGGCGGGGAATGAGCAGTTCTTC.